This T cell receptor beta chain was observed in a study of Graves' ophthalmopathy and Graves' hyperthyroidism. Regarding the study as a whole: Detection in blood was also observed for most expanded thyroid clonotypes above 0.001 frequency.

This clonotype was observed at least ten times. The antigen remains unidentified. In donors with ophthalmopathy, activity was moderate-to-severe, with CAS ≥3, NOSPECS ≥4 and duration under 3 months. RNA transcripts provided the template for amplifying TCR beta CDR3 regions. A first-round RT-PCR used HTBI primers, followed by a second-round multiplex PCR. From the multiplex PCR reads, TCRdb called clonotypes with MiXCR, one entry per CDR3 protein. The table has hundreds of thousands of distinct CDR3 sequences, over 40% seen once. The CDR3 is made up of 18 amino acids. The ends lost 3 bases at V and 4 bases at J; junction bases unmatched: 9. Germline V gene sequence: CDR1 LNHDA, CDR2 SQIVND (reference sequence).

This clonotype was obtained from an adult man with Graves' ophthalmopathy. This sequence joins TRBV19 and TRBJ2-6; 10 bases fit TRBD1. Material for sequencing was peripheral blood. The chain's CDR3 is CASSMRTGGKSGANVLTF. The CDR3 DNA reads TGTGCCAGTAGTATGAGGACAGGGGGAAAGTCGGGGGCCAACGTCCTGACTTTC.